Described below is a single T cell receptor (beta chain) sequence and its context. This specimen comes from a study of shared clonotypes between healthy human individuals. The protocol was immunoSEQ multiplex PCR, while the TCRdb copy is restricted to in-frame clones and leaves out a portion. The repertoire holds 2,500,000 or so clones, with 85% to 95% as singletons. The sample was naive CD4+ T cells from PBMCs. This sample's subset: CD45RA+ positively selected. This clonotype was obtained from a man younger than 30 in good health. Some clones in this sample may be carry-over from other donors' samples.

CDR3 sequence reads: CASSGSGETQYF. The CDR3 DNA follows: TGTGCCAGCAGCGGGAGTGGAGAGACCCAGTACTTC. The gene calls are TRBV9 and TRBJ2-5; D remains unclear. CDR1 is SGDLS and CDR2 is YYNGEE in the germline V gene. The CDR3 length is 12 residues. The V and J ends lost 3 bases and 4 bases respectively, with 7 bases between them.